This T cell receptor (beta chain) was sequenced during a study of blood T cell repertoires in COVID-19. About the study: The analysed material was cDNA or gDNA that came from T cells, B-cell-depleted T cells, or PBMCs.

Some clones are missing from TCRdb's copy, which holds only in-frame ones; the method was immunoSEQ multiplex PCR. Of 81,000 or so clones listed, 81% were seen once; the top ten hold 13%. This clone was seen a few times. V shed 1 base and J shed 3 bases, with 13 bases lying between them. The CDR3 runs 15 residues. Germline lookup yields CDR1 SGHRS and CDR2 YFSETQ. The chain uses TRBV5-1 and TRBJ1-1; D is uncertain. This TCR was recovered from a human donor in a cohort sampled during active COVID-19. Specimen: peripheral blood. Here the CDR3 DNA reads TGCGCCAGCAGCTTGACTGGACGGGGAGACACTGAAGCTTTCTTT. Translating it yields CASSLTGRGDTEAFF.